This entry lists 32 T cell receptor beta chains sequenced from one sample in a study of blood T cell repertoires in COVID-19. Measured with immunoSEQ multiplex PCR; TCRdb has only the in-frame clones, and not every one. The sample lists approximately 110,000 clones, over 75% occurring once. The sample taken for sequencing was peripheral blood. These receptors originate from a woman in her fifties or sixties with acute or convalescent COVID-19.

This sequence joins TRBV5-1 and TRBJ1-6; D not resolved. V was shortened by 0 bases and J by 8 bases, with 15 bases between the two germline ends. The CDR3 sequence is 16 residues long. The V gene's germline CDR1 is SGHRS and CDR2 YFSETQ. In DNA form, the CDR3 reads TGCGCCAGCAGCTTGGCGTACGGGAGACTCGATTCACCCCTCCACTTT. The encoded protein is CASSLAYGRLDSPLHF.

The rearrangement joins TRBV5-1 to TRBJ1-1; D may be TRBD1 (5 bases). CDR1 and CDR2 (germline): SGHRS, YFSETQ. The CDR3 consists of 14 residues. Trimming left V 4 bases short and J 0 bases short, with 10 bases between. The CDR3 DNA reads TGCGCCAGCAGCAAACAGGTCATGAACACTGAAGCTTTCTTT. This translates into CASSKQVMNTEAFF.

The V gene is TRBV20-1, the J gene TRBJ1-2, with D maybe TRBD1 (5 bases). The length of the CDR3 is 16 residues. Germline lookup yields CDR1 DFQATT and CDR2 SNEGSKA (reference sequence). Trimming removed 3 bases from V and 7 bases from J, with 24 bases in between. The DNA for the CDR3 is TGCAGTGCTAGTCTACTAACTGGACAAGGATTCTCTGGCTACACCTTC. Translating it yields CSASLLTGQGFSGYTF.

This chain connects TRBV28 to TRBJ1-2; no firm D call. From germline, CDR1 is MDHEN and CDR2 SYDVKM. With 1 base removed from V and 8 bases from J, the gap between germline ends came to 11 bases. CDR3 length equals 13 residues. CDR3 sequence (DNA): TGTGCCAGCAGTTTATCTGCCCCCCAGGGCTACACCTTC. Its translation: CASSLSAPQGYTF.

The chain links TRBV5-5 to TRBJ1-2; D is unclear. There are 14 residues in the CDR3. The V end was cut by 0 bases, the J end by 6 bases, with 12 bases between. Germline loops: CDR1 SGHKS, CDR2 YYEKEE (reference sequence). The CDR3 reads CASSLAYGSDGYTF. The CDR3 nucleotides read TGTGCCAGCAGCTTGGCGTACGGGAGCGATGGCTACACCTTC.

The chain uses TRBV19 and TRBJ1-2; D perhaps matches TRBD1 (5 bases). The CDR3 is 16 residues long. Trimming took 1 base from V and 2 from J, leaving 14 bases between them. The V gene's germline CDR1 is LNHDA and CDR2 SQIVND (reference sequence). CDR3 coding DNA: TGTGCCAGTAGTATAGCAGCGGGACGGGGGAACTATGGCTACACCTTC. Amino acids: CASSIAAGRGNYGYTF. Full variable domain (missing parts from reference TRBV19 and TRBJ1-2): DGGITQSPKYLFRKEGQNVTLSCEQNLNHDAMYWYRQDPGQGLRLIYYSQIVNDFQKGDIAEGYSVSREKKESFPLTVTSAQKNPTAFYLCASSIAAGRGNYGYTFGSGTRLTVV.

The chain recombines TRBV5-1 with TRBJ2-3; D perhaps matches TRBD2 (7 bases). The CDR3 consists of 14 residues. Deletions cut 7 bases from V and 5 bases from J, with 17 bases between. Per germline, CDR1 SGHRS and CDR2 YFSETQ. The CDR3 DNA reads TGCGCCAGCGCCCCTCGGGGGGCCGGAGATACGCAGTATTTT. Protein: CASAPRGAGDTQYF. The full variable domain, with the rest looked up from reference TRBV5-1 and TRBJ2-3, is KAGVTQTPRYLIKTRGQQVTLSCSPISGHRSVSWYQQTPGQGLQFLFEYFSETQRNKGNFPGRFSGRQFSNSRSEMNVSTLELGDSALYLCASAPRGAGDTQYFGPGTRLTVL.

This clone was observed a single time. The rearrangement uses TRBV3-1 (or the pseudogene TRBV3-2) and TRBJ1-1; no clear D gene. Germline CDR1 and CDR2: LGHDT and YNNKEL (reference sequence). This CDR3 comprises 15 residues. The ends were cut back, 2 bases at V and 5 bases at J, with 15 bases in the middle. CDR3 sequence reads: CASSQPRVARTEAFF. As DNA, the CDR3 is TGTGCCAGCAGCCAACCGCGGGTGGCCAGGACTGAAGCTTTCTTT.

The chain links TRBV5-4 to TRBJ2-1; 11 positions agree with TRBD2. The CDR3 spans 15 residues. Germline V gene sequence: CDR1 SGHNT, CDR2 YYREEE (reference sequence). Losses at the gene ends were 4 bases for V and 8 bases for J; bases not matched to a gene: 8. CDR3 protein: CASSLSGGASHEQFF. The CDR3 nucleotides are TGTGCCAGCAGCCTTAGCGGGGGGGCAAGCCATGAGCAGTTCTTC.

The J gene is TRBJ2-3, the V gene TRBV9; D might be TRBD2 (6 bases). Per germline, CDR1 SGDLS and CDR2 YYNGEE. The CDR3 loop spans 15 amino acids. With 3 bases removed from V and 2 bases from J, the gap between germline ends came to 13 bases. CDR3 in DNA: TGTGCCAGCAGCGCCGCGGGACTTAACACAGATACGCAGTATTTT. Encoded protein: CASSAAGLNTDTQYF.

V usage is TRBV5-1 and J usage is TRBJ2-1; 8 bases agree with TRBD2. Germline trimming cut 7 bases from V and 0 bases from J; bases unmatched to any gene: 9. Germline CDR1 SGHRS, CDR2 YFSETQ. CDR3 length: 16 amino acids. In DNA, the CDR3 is TGCGCCAGCCAAACGGGGGGGACTCACTCCTACAATGAGCAGTTCTTC. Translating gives CASQTGGTHSYNEQFF.

CDR3 bases: TGTGCCAGCAGCAACTGGGGGGGAGAGAATCAGCCCCAGCATTTT. As protein: CASSNWGGENQPQHF. The genes are TRBV7-2 and TRBJ1-5; a possible D gene is TRBD1 (5 bases). V gave up 5 bases and J gave up 4 bases, with 15 bases separating them. Germline CDR1 SGHTA, CDR2 FQGNSA. The CDR3 is 15 amino acids.

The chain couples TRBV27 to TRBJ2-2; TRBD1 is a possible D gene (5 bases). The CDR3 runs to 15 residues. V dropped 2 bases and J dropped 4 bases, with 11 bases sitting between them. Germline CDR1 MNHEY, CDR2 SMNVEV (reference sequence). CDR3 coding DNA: TGTGCCAGCAGTTTACAGGGATCGGGCACCGGGGAGCTGTTTTTT. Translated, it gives CASSLQGSGTGELFF.

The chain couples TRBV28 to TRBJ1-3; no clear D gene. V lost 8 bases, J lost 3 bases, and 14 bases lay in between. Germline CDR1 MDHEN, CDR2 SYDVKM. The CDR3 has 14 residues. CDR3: CASWAWGGGNTIYF. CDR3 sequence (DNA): TGTGCCAGCTGGGCGTGGGGAGGTGGAAACACCATATATTTT.

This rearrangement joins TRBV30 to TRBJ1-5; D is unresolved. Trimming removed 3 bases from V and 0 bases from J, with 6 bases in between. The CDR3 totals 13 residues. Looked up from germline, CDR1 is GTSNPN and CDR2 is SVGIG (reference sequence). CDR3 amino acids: CAWSEFSNQPQHF. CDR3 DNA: TGTGCCTGGAGCGAGTTTAGCAATCAGCCCCAGCATTTT.

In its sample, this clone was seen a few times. As DNA, the CDR3 is TGTGCCAGCAGTTTGGCAGGGACTAATAGCAATCAGCCCCAGCATTTT. Its protein product is CASSLAGTNSNQPQHF. The rearrangement joins TRBV27 to TRBJ1-5; tentatively, D is TRBD1 (5 bases). In germline, CDR1 is MNHEY, CDR2 SMNVEV (reference sequence). The CDR3 length is 16 residues. With 3 bases removed from V and 0 bases from J, the gap between germline ends came to 12 bases.

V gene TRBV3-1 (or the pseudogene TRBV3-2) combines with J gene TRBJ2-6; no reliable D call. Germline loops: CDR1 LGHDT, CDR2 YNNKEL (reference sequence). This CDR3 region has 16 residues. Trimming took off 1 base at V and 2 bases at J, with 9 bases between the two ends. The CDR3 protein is CASSQVSRAGANVLTF. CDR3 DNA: TGTGCCAGCAGCCAAGTATCCCGGGCTGGGGCCAACGTCCTGACTTTC.

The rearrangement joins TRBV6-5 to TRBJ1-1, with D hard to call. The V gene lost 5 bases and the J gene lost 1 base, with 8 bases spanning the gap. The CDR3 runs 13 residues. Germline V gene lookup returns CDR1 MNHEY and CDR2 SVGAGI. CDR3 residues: CASSPTGNTEAFF. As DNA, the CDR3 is TGTGCCAGCAGTCCGACTGGGAACACTGAAGCTTTCTTT.

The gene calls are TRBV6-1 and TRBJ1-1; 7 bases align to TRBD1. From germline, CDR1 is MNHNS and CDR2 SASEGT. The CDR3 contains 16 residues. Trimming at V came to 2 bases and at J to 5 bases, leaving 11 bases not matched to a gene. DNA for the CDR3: TGTGCCAGCAGTGAACAGGGGGAGGTTGGATGGACTGAAGCTTTCTTT. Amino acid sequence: CASSEQGEVGWTEAFF.

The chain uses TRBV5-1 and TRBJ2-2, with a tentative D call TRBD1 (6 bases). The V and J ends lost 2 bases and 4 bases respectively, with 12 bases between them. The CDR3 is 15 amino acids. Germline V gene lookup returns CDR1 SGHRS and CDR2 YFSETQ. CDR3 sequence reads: CASSFGGLGTGELFF. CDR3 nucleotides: TGCGCCAGCAGCTTTGGGGGCCTCGGCACCGGGGAGCTGTTTTTT.

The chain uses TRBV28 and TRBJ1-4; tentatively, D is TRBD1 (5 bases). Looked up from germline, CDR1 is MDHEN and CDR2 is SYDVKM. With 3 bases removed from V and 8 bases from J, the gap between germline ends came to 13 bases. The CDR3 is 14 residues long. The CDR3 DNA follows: TGTGCCAGCAGTTTGAGCCCAAGGACAGAAAAACTGTTTTTT. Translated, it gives CASSLSPRTEKLFF. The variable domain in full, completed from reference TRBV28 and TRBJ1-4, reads DVKVTQSSRYLVKRTGEKVFLECVQDMDHENMFWYRQDPGLGLRLIYFSYDVKMKEKGDIPEGYSVSREKKERFSLILESASTNQTSMYLCASSLSPRTEKLFFGSGTQLSVL.

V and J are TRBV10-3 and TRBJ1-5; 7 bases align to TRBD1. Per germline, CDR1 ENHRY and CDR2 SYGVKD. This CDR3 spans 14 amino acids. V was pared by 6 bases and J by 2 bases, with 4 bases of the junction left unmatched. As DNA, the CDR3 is TGTGCCATCAGAGACAGGGCCGGCAATCAGCCCCAGCATTTT. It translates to CAIRDRAGNQPQHF.

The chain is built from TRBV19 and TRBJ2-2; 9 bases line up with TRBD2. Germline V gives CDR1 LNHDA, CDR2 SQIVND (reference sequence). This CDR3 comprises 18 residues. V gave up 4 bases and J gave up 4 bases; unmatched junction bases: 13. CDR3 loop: CASSTRNGLARPTGELFF. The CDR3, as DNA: TGTGCCAGTAGTACTCGGAATGGACTAGCGAGGCCCACCGGGGAGCTGTTTTTT.

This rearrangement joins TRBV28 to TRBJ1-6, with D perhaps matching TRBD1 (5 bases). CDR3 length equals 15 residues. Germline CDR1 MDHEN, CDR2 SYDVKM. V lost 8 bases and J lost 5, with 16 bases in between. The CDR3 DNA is TGTGCCAGCGCACCGGGGGGGGTTAATAATTCACCCCTCCACTTT. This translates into CASAPGGVNNSPLHF.

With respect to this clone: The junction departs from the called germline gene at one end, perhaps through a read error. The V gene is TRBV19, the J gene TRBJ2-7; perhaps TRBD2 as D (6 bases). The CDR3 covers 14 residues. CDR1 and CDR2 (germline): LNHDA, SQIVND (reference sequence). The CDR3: CTSSWGGDPWEQYF. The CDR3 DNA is TGTACCAGTAGTTGGGGCGGGGACCCTTGGGAGCAGTACTTC.

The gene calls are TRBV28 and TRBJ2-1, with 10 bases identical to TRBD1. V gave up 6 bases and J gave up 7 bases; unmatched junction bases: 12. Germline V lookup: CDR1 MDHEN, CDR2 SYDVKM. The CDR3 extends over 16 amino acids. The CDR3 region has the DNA TGTGCCAGCAGGGAACCGGGACAGGGGTTATGGAATGAGCAGTTCTTC. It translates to CASREPGQGLWNEQFF.

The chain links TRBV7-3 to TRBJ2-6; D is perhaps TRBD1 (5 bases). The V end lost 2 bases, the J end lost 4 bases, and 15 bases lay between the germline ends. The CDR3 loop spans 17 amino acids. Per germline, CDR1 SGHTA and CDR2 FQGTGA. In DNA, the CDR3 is TGTGCCAGCAGCTTACCCTTCGACAGCAAAGGGGCCAACGTCCTGACTTTC. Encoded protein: CASSLPFDSKGANVLTF. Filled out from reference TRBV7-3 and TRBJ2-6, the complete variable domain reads GAGVSQTPSNKVTEKGKYVELRCDPISGHTALYWYRQSLGQGPEFLIYFQGTGAADDSGLPNDRFFAVRPEGSVSTLKIQRTERGDSAVYLCASSLPFDSKGANVLTFGAGSRLTVL.

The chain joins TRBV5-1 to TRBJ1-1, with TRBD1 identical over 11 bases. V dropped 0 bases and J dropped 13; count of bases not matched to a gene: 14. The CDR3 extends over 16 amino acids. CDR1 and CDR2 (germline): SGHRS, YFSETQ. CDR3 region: CASSLEAGTGGPGDFF. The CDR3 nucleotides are TGCGCCAGCAGCTTGGAGGCGGGGACAGGGGGACCGGGGGATTTCTTT. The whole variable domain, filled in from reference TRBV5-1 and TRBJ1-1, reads KAGVTQTPRYLIKTRGQQVTLSCSPISGHRSVSWYQQTPGQGLQFLFEYFSETQRNKGNFPGRFSGRQFSNSRSEMNVSTLELGDSALYLCASSLEAGTGGPGDFFGQGTRLTVV.

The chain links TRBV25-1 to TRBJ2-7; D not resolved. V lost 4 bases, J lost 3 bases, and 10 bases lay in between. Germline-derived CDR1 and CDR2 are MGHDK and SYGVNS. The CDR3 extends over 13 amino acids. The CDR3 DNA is TGTGCCAGCAGTGGGGTAGCAAACTACGAGCAGTACTTC. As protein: CASSGVANYEQYF.

The CDR3 loop reads CATSDHRAGFPYEQYF. The CDR3 DNA reads TGTGCCACCAGTGATCACCGCGCGGGATTCCCCTACGAGCAGTACTTC. V gene TRBV24-1 combines with J gene TRBJ2-7, with a weak D call TRBD2 (6 bases). This CDR3 spans 16 amino acids. The germline gives CDR1 KGHDR, CDR2 SFDVKD. V shed 3 bases and J shed 2 bases, with 16 bases lying between them.

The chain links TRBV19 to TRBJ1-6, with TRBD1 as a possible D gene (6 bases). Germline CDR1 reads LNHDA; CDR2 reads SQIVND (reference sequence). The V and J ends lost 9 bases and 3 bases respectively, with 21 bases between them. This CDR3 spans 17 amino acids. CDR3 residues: CASSLLGDNFYNSPLHF. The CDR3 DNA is TGTGCCAGCAGCCTGTTGGGGGACAACTTCTATAATTCACCCCTCCACTTT.

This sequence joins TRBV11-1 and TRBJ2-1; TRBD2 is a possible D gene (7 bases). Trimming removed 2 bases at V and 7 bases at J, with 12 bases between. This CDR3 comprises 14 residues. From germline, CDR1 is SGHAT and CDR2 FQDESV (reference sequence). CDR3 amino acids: CASSLWEGVNEQFF. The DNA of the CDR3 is TGTGCCAGCAGCTTATGGGAGGGGGTGAATGAGCAGTTCTTC.